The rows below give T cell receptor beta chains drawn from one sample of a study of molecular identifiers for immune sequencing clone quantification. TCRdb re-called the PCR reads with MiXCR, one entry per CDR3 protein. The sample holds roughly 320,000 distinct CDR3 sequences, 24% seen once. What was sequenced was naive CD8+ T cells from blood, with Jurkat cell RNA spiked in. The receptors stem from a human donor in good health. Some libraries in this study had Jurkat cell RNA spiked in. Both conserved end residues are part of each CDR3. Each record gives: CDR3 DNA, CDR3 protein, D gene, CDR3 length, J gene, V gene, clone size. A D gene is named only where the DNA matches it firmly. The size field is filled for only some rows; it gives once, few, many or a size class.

DNA: TGTGCCAGCATCCGATCGGTTGAAGAGACCCAGTACTTC; CDR3: CASIRSVEETQYF; D: -; length: 13; J: TRBJ2-5; V: TRBV6-2/TRBV6-3; size: few
DNA: TGTGCCAGCAGTCGGGTCGATGAATCCTACGAGCAGTACTTC; CDR3: CASSRVDESYEQYF; D: -; length: 14; J: TRBJ2-7; V: TRBV28; size: -
DNA: TGCAGTGCTAGAGACCCCGACAGGGTAAACGAGCAGTACTTC; CDR3: CSARDPDRVNEQYF; D: TRBD1; length: 14; J: TRBJ2-7; V: TRBV20-1; size: many
DNA: TGCAGTGCTAGGCACCTAGCGGGAGGGCCCGTCGAGCAGTACTTC; CDR3: CSARHLAGGPVEQYF; D: TRBD2; length: 15; J: TRBJ2-7; V: TRBV20-1; size: -
DNA: TGTGCCAGCAGCTCGGGCGCAGGGCAAGAGACCCAGTACTTC; CDR3: CASSSGAGQETQYF; D: -; length: 14; J: TRBJ2-5; V: TRBV7-9; size: many
DNA: TGTGCCAGCAGCTCAGGACTAGAGACAGATACGCAGTATTTT; CDR3: CASSSGLETDTQYF; D: TRBD2; length: 14; J: TRBJ2-3; V: TRBV5-4; size: many
DNA: TGTGCCAGCAGCCCCGACTTGACAGGGGCGGAGGACTATGGCTACACCTTC; CDR3: CASSPDLTGAEDYGYTF; D: TRBD1; length: 17; J: TRBJ1-2; V: TRBV13; size: -
DNA: TGCGCCAGCAGCCCCCCAGGGGCGCTGAGCGACGAGCAGTACTTC; CDR3: CASSPPGALSDEQYF; D: -; length: 15; J: TRBJ2-7; V: TRBV4-1; size: many
DNA: TGTGCCAGCAGATCCGGGACAGGGTATTACGAGCAGTACTTC; CDR3: CASRSGTGYYEQYF; D: TRBD1; length: 14; J: TRBJ2-7; V: TRBV27; size: few
DNA: TGTGCCAGCAGCTTAATGGTAGCGGGAGAGGGCACAGATACGCAGTATTTT; CDR3: CASSLMVAGEGTDTQYF; D: TRBD2; length: 17; J: TRBJ2-3; V: TRBV7-3; size: -
DNA: TGCGCCAGCAGCCAAGATGGGGGGCCAAGCTCCTACAATGAGCAGTTCTTC; CDR3: CASSQDGGPSSYNEQFF; D: -; length: 17; J: TRBJ2-1; V: TRBV4-3; size: many
DNA: TGTGCCTGCGCGGGACTAGCGGGGTCCTACAATGAGCAGTTCTTC; CDR3: CACAGLAGSYNEQFF; D: TRBD2; length: 15; J: TRBJ2-1; V: TRBV30; size: -
DNA: TGTGCCATCAGTGAGGGGGCGGGGGCTGTGGAGACCCAGTACTTC; CDR3: CAISEGAGAVETQYF; D: -; length: 15; J: TRBJ2-5; V: TRBV10-3; size: -
DNA: TGCAGTGCTAGATCAAGGGTGGACACCGGGGAGCTGTTTTTT; CDR3: CSARSRVDTGELFF; D: -; length: 14; J: TRBJ2-2; V: TRBV20-1; size: -
DNA: TGCAGCGTTGATGGAGGGACGGCCGGGGAGCTGTTTTTT; CDR3: CSVDGGTAGELFF; D: -; length: 13; J: TRBJ2-2; V: TRBV29-1; size: many
DNA: TGTGCCAGCAGTGAATGGACAAATGAAGCTTTCTTT; CDR3: CASSEWTNEAFF; D: -; length: 12; J: TRBJ1-1; V: TRBV25-1; size: few
DNA: TGTGCCAGCAGTCCGTCTCGCCCGACCACAAACAATGAGCAGTTCTTC; CDR3: CASSPSRPTTNNEQFF; D: -; length: 16; J: TRBJ2-1; V: TRBV6-5; size: -
DNA: TGCAGCGCTGGGGGAGCGGCCTACGAGCAGTACTTC; CDR3: CSAGGAAYEQYF; D: -; length: 12; J: TRBJ2-7; V: TRBV29-1; size: many
DNA: TGTGCCAGCAGCTCGTATAACGATCTCGGGCGCCCAGATACGCAGTATTTT; CDR3: CASSSYNDLGRPDTQYF; D: -; length: 17; J: TRBJ2-3; V: TRBV5-6; size: many
DNA: TGCAGTGCTAGAGCGGGTCTTGCCTACGAGCAGTACTTC; CDR3: CSARAGLAYEQYF; D: -; length: 13; J: TRBJ2-7; V: TRBV20-1; size: many
DNA: TGTGCCAGCACGGGCCCCTCCTACGAGCAGTACTTC; CDR3: CASTGPSYEQYF; D: -; length: 12; J: TRBJ2-7; V: TRBV27; size: many
DNA: TGTGCCATCTCCCCTAGCGGTATAGGTGGCACTGAAGCTTTCTTT; CDR3: CAISPSGIGGTEAFF; D: -; length: 15; J: TRBJ1-1; V: TRBV10-3; size: few
DNA: TGTGCCAGCAGCTATGGACTGGGCGACAATGAGCAGTTCTTC; CDR3: CASSYGLGDNEQFF; D: -; length: 14; J: TRBJ2-1; V: TRBV6-5; size: many
DNA: TGCGCCAGCAGCCAAGAGATGTTGAACACTGAAGCTTTCTTT; CDR3: CASSQEMLNTEAFF; D: -; length: 14; J: TRBJ1-1; V: TRBV4-3; size: many
DNA: TGCAGTGCTAGTTCCCTAGCGGGAGGGCCAGATACGCAGTATTTT; CDR3: CSASSLAGGPDTQYF; D: TRBD2; length: 15; J: TRBJ2-3; V: TRBV20-1; size: many
DNA: TGTGCCAGCAGCTTACAGGAGATTAATTCACCCCTCCACTTT; CDR3: CASSLQEINSPLHF; D: -; length: 14; J: TRBJ1-6; V: TRBV7-9; size: few
DNA: TGTGCCAGCAGCTTAGCTATCAGGGGGCCCAGTGGCTACACCTTC; CDR3: CASSLAIRGPSGYTF; D: TRBD1; length: 15; J: TRBJ1-2; V: TRBV13; size: many
DNA: TGTGCCAGCAGCCAAGAGCAGGAGAATCAGCCCCAGCATTTT; CDR3: CASSQEQENQPQHF; D: -; length: 14; J: TRBJ1-5; V: TRBV3-1; size: many
DNA: TGCAGCGTTGAAGGCGGGGGTTCCTACGAGCAGTACTTC; CDR3: CSVEGGGSYEQYF; D: TRBD2; length: 13; J: TRBJ2-7; V: TRBV29-1; size: many
DNA: TGTGCCAGCAGTTTATTGGGGACAATGCAAGAGACCCAGTACTTC; CDR3: CASSLLGTMQETQYF; D: -; length: 15; J: TRBJ2-5; V: TRBV27; size: -
DNA: TGTGCCAGCAGTCAGCCGGGACAGGGCAATGACGAGCAGTACTTC; CDR3: CASSQPGQGNDEQYF; D: TRBD1; length: 15; J: TRBJ2-7; V: TRBV6-6; size: -
DNA: TGTGCCAGCAGAGACCCAGGCTACGAGCAGTACTTC; CDR3: CASRDPGYEQYF; D: -; length: 12; J: TRBJ2-7; V: TRBV7-6; size: -
DNA: TGTGCCAGCATTCATAGCGATCCCACCTTGAGACAGCTCTATGGCTACACCTTC; CDR3: CASIHSDPTLRQLYGYTF; D: -; length: 18; J: TRBJ1-2; V: TRBV7-9; size: -
DNA: TGCGCCAGCAGCCGTCGACAGGTGCCTAGCGGGAAGAAAGTTGCACTCTCCTACGAGCAGTACTTC; CDR3: CASSRRQVPSGKKVALSYEQYF; D: TRBD2; length: 22; J: TRBJ2-7; V: TRBV5-1; size: few
DNA: TGTGCCACCAGTGATAAAACTAGCCGTAGCTCCTACAATGGGCAGTTCTTC; CDR3: CATSDKTSRSSYNGQFF; D: -; length: 17; J: TRBJ2-1; V: TRBV24-1; size: -
DNA: TGCGCCAGCAGCCAAGTGGGCCCTAACTACGAGCAGTACTTC; CDR3: CASSQVGPNYEQYF; D: -; length: 14; J: TRBJ2-7; V: TRBV4-1; size: -